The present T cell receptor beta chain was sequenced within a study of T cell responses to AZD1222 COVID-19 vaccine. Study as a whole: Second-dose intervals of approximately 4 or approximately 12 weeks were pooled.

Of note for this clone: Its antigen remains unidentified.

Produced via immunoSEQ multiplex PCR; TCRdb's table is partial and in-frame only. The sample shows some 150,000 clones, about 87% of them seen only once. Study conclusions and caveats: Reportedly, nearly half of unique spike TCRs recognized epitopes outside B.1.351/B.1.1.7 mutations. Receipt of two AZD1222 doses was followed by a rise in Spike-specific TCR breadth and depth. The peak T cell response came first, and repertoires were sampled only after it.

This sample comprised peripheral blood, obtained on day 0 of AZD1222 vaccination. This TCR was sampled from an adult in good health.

This CDR3 reads CATSGTGATGELFF. DNA of the CDR3: TGTGCCACTTCCGGGACAGGGGCCACCGGGGAGCTGTTTTTT. This chain uses TRBV24-1 with TRBJ2-2, with 10 bases aligning to TRBD1. Germline V gene data show CDR1 as KGHDR and CDR2 as SFDVKD. This CDR3 contains 14 residues. Trimming cost V 10 bases and J 4 bases; bases outside gene matches: 5.